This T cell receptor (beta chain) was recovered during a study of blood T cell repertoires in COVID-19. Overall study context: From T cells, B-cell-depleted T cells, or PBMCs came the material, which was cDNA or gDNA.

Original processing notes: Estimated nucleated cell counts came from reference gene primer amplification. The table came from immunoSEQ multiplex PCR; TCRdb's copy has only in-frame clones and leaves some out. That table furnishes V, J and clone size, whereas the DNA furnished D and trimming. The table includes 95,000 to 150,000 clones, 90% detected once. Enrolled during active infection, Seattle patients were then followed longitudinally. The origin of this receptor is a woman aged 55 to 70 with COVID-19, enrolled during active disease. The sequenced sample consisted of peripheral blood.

The CDR3 sequence: CASSTRGTQYF. Here the CDR3 DNA reads TGTGCCAGCAGCACCAGGGGGACCCAGTACTTC. The chain links TRBV9 to TRBJ2-5; D might be TRBD1 (6 bases). Germline V CDR1 and CDR2: SGDLS, YYNGEE. Trimming stripped 4 bases from V and 7 bases from J, with 8 bases between. The CDR3 length is 11 residues.